Below, 4 T cell receptor beta chains from the same sample are listed, as sequenced in a study of cytomegalovirus exposure and HLA in healthy donors. 60 Vbeta and 13 Jbeta primers were used in PCR. This table comes from immunoSEQ multiplex PCR, and its TCRdb copy is limited to in-frame clones, with some not included. The top ten hold around 1.3% of the sample, which has about 180,000 clones, around four fifths seen once. The sequenced sample consisted of PBMCs. The receptors derive from a boy aged 2-15 years in good health and CMV-seronegative.

J is TRBJ2-5 and V is TRBV7-9; TRBD2 matches 12 bases. Germline lookup yields CDR1 SEHNR and CDR2 FQNEAQ (reference sequence). The CDR3 sequence is 17 residues long. Losses at the gene ends were 3 bases for V and 5 bases for J; bases not matched to a gene: 10. As DNA, the CDR3 is TGTGCCAGCAGCTTGACTAGCGGGGGTCTGGTGGCGGAGACCCAGTACTTC. It yields the protein CASSLTSGGLVAETQYF. The entire variable domain, with the rest obtained from reference TRBV7-9 and TRBJ2-5, is as follows: DTGVSQNPRHKITKRGQNVTFRCDPISEHNRLYWYRQTLGQGPEFLTYFQNEAQLEKSRLLSDRFSAERPKGSFSTLEIQRTEQGDSAMYLCASSLTSGGLVAETQYFGPGTRLLVL.

This sequence joins TRBV29-1 and TRBJ2-1; TRBD1 matches at 8 bases. The V gene end was trimmed by 8 bases and the J gene end by 5 bases; junction bases not matched to a gene: 14. The CDR3 is made up of 15 amino acids. In germline, CDR1 is SQVTM, CDR2 ANQGSEA. Written as DNA, the CDR3 is TGCAGCATTTCGGGTGACCGGGACAGGCACAATGAGCAGTTCTTC. This gives the protein CSISGDRDRHNEQFF.

The V call is TRBV7-2, the J call TRBJ2-1; D remains unclear. The germline V gene encodes CDR1 SGHTA and CDR2 FQGNSA. The V end lost 0 bases, the J end lost 6 bases, and 12 bases lay between the germline ends. The CDR3 contains 15 residues. The CDR3 DNA is TGTGCCAGCAGCTTAGCCGGTCCGCCCGGCAATGAGCAGTTCTTC. Protein: CASSLAGPPGNEQFF.

The count of this clone is one. The chain employs TRBV2 and TRBJ1-5; the D gene is possibly TRBD1 (6 bases). This CDR3 is 14 amino acids long. The germline gives CDR1 SNHLY, CDR2 FYNNEI. Trimming stripped 5 bases from V and 3 bases from J, with 11 bases between. The CDR3 sequence is CASSYDRNNQPQHF. The CDR3 nucleotides are TGTGCCAGCAGTTATGACAGGAACAATCAGCCCCAGCATTTT.